The TCR beta chain under discussion was sequenced for a study of CD8 T cells in Susac syndrome. It was with random hexamers that roughly 0.5 to 1 ug RNA was reverse transcribed. Amplification of TCR beta CDR3 was carried out by immunoSEQ multiplex PCR, which covered 54 Vbeta and 13 Jbeta segments. TCRdb used MiXCR to reprocess the immunoSEQ multiplex PCR reads, holding one entry per CDR3 protein. The sample yields about 120,000 distinct CDR3 sequences, roughly 94% seen once. A single count supports this clonotype. In contrast to the negatively isolated CD8+ and CD4+ T cells, TEMRA cells were FACS-enriched. This clonotype was obtained from a human donor with multiple sclerosis. Sample: CD4+ T cells from PBMCs.

The chain's CDR3 is CASSYNRGNTEAFF. The CDR3 coding sequence is TGTGCCAGCAGTTACAACAGGGGGAACACTGAAGCTTTCTTT. The J gene is TRBJ1-1, the V gene TRBV6-2 or TRBV6-3, with 7 bases matching TRBD1. The CDR3 runs to 14 residues. The germline CDR1 and CDR2 sequences are MNHEY and SVGEGT. V lost 2 bases and J lost 1; bases outside the gene matches: 1.